What follows are 29 T cell receptor beta chains derived from one specimen sequenced in a study of cytomegalovirus exposure and HLA in healthy donors. PCR was performed using 60 Vbeta and 13 Jbeta primers. Sequenced by immunoSEQ multiplex PCR; TCRdb stores in-frame clones only, minus some. The sample lists approximately 140,000 clones, around 85% occurring once. The specimen was PBMCs. These receptors were collected from a middle-aged man in good health and CMV-seropositive.

The chain carries TRBV6-6 and TRBJ1-1; 7 bases match TRBD1. Germline values: CDR1 MNHNY, CDR2 SVGAGI (reference sequence). Trimming at V came to 4 bases and at J to 5 bases, leaving 7 bases not matched to a gene. The CDR3 length is 14 residues. CDR3 residues: CASSLLKDRTEAFF. The CDR3 region has the DNA TGTGCCAGCAGTTTACTCAAGGACAGGACTGAAGCTTTCTTT.

The V gene is TRBV19, the J gene TRBJ1-3, with no clear D. This CDR3 comprises 14 residues. Per the germline V gene, CDR1 is LNHDA and CDR2 is SQIVND (reference sequence). Trimming cost V 6 bases and J 3 bases, with 12 bases left between them. The CDR3 bases are TGTGCCAGTAGAGTCGGAGGAGGTGGAAACACCATATATTTT. Protein: CASRVGGGGNTIYF.

The chain employs TRBV6-5 and TRBJ2-1; no reliable D call. The CDR3 is made up of 13 amino acids. Germline CDR1 reads MNHEY; CDR2 reads SVGAGI. The ends were cut back, 5 bases at V and 8 bases at J, with 13 bases in the middle. The CDR3 here is CASSAEFVDEQFF. CDR3 coding DNA: TGTGCCAGCAGTGCTGAGTTCGTCGATGAGCAGTTCTTC.

The chain uses TRBV10-3 and TRBJ2-2, with TRBD2 identical over 8 bases. There are 11 residues in the CDR3. CDR1 and CDR2 (germline): ENHRY, SYGVKD. The ends lost 10 bases at V and 6 bases at J; junction bases unmatched: 1. The CDR3 spells CATGGSGELFF. CDR3 DNA: TGTGCCACGGGGGGGTCCGGGGAGCTGTTTTTT.

This rearrangement joins TRBV18 to TRBJ1-2; 7 bases match TRBD1. This CDR3 region has 13 residues. Germline CDR1 reads KGHSH; CDR2 reads LQKENI. V shed 5 bases and J 2 bases; nucleotides not matched to a gene: 2. The CDR3 bases are TGTGCCAGCTCAGGGGACAGAAACTATGGCTACACCTTC. Protein sequence: CASSGDRNYGYTF.

The CDR3 loop reads CASSLVVHRGYNEQFF. The CDR3 DNA follows: TGTGCCAGCAGCTTAGTAGTTCACAGGGGATACAATGAGCAGTTCTTC. The V call is TRBV7-2, the J call TRBJ2-1; TRBD1 matches at 7 bases. The CDR3 runs 16 residues. Germline assignment: CDR1 SGHTA and CDR2 FQGNSA. V lost 1 base and J lost 4; bases outside the gene matches: 7.

The chain links TRBV10-3 to TRBJ1-1, with a tentative D call TRBD1 (5 bases). Germline V CDR1 and CDR2: ENHRY, SYGVKD. V gave up 2 bases and J gave up 4 bases, with 11 bases separating them. This CDR3 spans 14 amino acids. CDR3 nucleotide sequence: TGTGCCATCAGTGAGACAGGCCAGCTCACTGAAGCTTTCTTT. Protein product: CAISETGQLTEAFF.

This clone was picked up a small number of times. J is TRBJ1-3 and V is TRBV5-4; D is undetermined. The CDR3 is 14 residues long. Germline lookup yields CDR1 SGHNT and CDR2 YYREEE (reference sequence). V lost 0 bases and J 4 bases, leaving 8 bases between the germline ends. The CDR3 sequence is CASSLGGRGNTIYF. The CDR3, as DNA: TGTGCCAGCAGCTTGGGTGGCAGAGGAAACACCATATATTTT.

The J gene is TRBJ1-3, the V gene TRBV7-9; D is possibly TRBD1 (5 bases). Germline CDR1 SEHNR, CDR2 FQNEAQ (reference sequence). CDR3 length equals 15 residues. Trimming left V 4 bases short and J 0 bases short, with 10 bases between. The CDR3 region is CASSWDYDSGNTIYF. The CDR3 DNA follows: TGTGCCAGCAGCTGGGACTACGACTCTGGAAACACCATATATTTT.

The chain carries TRBV5-6 and TRBJ2-5; D not resolved. Germline V CDR1 and CDR2: SGHDT, YYEEEE. V lost 4 bases to trimming and J lost 5 bases, with 15 bases between them. CDR3 size: 14 residues. The CDR3 reads CASSPGPPLETQYF. The CDR3 region has the DNA TGTGCCAGCAGCCCTGGGCCGCCGTTGGAGACCCAGTACTTC. The whole variable domain, remainder taken from reference TRBV5-6 and TRBJ2-5, is DAGVTQSPTHLIKTRGQQVTLRCSPKSGHDTVSWYQQALGQGPQFIFQYYEEEERQRGNFPDRFSGHQFPNYSSELNVNALLLGDSALYLCASSPGPPLETQYFGPGTRLLVL.

J is TRBJ1-2 and V is TRBV5-4; 7 bases line up with TRBD1. The CDR3 spans 14 residues. Unmatched junction bases numbered 8, after V lost 2 bases and J lost 7 bases. Germline CDR1 reads SGHNT; CDR2 reads YYREEE (reference sequence). CDR3 sequence: CASSLTQGGSGYTF. CDR3 coding DNA: TGTGCCAGCAGCTTAACCCAGGGGGGTAGTGGCTACACCTTC.

The chain has TRBV7-9 and TRBJ2-7; perhaps TRBD2 as D (6 bases). The V gene's germline CDR1 is SEHNR and CDR2 FQNEAQ (reference sequence). This CDR3 contains 15 residues. The ends were cut back, 6 bases at V and 3 bases at J, with 18 bases in the middle. CDR3 sequence (DNA): TGTGCCAGCAGGGAAACGGGTCTCGGGGGCTACGAGCAGTACTTC. The encoded protein is CASRETGLGGYEQYF.

This chain joins TRBV10-2 and TRBJ2-2, with 8 bases that match TRBD2. V gave up 6 bases and J gave up 4 bases; unmatched junction bases: 4. The CDR3 runs 14 residues. Germline V gene data show CDR1 as WSHSY and CDR2 as SAAADI. CDR3 amino acids: CASRDSGGTGELFF. CDR3 DNA: TGCGCCAGCAGAGACAGCGGGGGCACCGGGGAGCTGTTTTTT.

This clone qualifies as medium-sized. V and J are TRBV4-1 and TRBJ1-1, with unresolved D. V lost 4 bases and J 0 bases, leaving 9 bases between the germline ends. This CDR3 is 14 amino acids long. Per germline, CDR1 MGHRA and CDR2 YSYEKL. CDR3 nucleotide sequence: TGCGCCAGCAGCCCAGTCAGGATGAACACTGAAGCTTTCTTT. This codes for CASSPVRMNTEAFF.

The chain couples TRBV4-3 to TRBJ2-3; TRBD2 matches 9 bases. The junction had 1 base not matched to a gene; V was cut back by 1 base and J by 2 bases. CDR3 size: 15 residues. Germline V gene sequence: CDR1 LGHNA, CDR2 YSLEER. CDR3 in amino acids: CASSQASGVTDTQYF. In DNA, the CDR3 is TGCGCCAGCAGCCAAGCTAGCGGGGTCACAGATACGCAGTATTTT.

The rearrangement uses TRBV15 and TRBJ1-5, with a tentative D call TRBD1 (6 bases). The CDR3 has 16 residues. Germline CDR1 LNHNV, CDR2 YYDKDF (reference sequence). The V end lost 1 base, the J end lost 4 bases, and 14 bases lay between the germline ends. CDR3 loop: CATSRGLGGVNQPQHF. The CDR3 bases are TGTGCCACCAGCAGAGGGCTAGGGGGGGTAAATCAGCCCCAGCATTTT.

V usage is TRBV5-1 and J usage is TRBJ2-2, with D possibly matching TRBD1 (6 bases). Germline CDR1 is SGHRS and CDR2 is YFSETQ. V was pared by 3 bases and J by 1 base, with 13 bases between. This CDR3 comprises 16 residues. The CDR3 spells CASSWSGAMNTGELFF. The CDR3 bases are TGCGCCAGCAGCTGGTCAGGGGCCATGAACACCGGGGAGCTGTTTTTT.

J is TRBJ1-2 and V is TRBV11-1; TRBD1 aligns across 8 bases. V was clipped by 5 bases and J by 6 bases; unmatched bases: 5. The CDR3 sequence is 13 residues long. Germline lookup yields CDR1 SGHAT and CDR2 FQDESV (reference sequence). The CDR3, as DNA: TGTGCCAGCAGCCTTCAGGGGGCCGATGGCTACACCTTC. It encodes CASSLQGADGYTF.

The sample holds a few counts of this clone. This rearrangement joins TRBV6-1 to TRBJ1-4; 9 nucleotides line up with TRBD1. There are 15 residues in the CDR3. Germline CDR1 is MNHNS and CDR2 is SASEGT. The ends lost 4 bases at V and 4 bases at J; junction bases unmatched: 4. The CDR3 region is CASSAGTGLNEKLFF. The CDR3 coding sequence is TGTGCCAGCAGTGCCGGGACAGGGCTTAATGAAAAACTGTTTTTT.

This chain links TRBV7-8 with TRBJ2-5; possible D gene TRBD2, 5 bases. Germline CDR1 SGHVS, CDR2 FQNEAQ. This CDR3 is 17 amino acids long. Between the trimmed V and J ends, which lost 5 bases and 4 bases, there was a span of 23 bases. CDR3 in amino acids: CASSKPLRYSRAETQYF. The CDR3 nucleotides read TGTGCCAGCAGCAAACCCTTACGCTACTCGCGGGCAGAGACCCAGTACTTC.

The rearrangement uses TRBV2 and TRBJ1-1; TRBD1 might be the D (6 bases). Deletions cut 2 bases from V and 1 base from J, with 14 bases between. The germline V gene has CDR1 SNHLY and CDR2 FYNNEI. The CDR3 covers 16 residues. The CDR3 DNA reads as TGTGCCAGCAGTGAAAGGGGGTGGCAGTCGAACACTGAAGCTTTCTTT. Its translation: CASSERGWQSNTEAFF. Full variable domain (remainder filled in from reference TRBV2 and TRBJ1-1): EPEVTQTPSHQVTQMGQEVILRCVPISNHLYFYWYRQILGQKVEFLVSFYNNEISEKSEIFDDQFSVERPDGSNFTLKIRSTKLEDSAMYFCASSERGWQSNTEAFFGQGTRLTVV.

V usage is TRBV18 and J usage is TRBJ1-4, with 7 bases that match TRBD1. V lost 4 bases to trimming and J lost 11 bases; unmatched junction nucleotides: 1. CDR1 KGHSH and CDR2 LQKENI come from the germline V gene. The CDR3 has 11 residues. The CDR3 region has the DNA TGTGCCAGCTCACTACAGGGGAAACTGTTTTTT. This sequence encodes CASSLQGKLFF.

The V and J genes are TRBV7-2 and TRBJ1-2; 8 bases map to TRBD1. The V and J ends lost 7 bases and 8 bases, in that order; junction bases with no gene match: 21. Germline assignment: CDR1 SGHTA and CDR2 FQGNSA. This CDR3 comprises 17 residues. The CDR3 coding sequence is TGTGCCAGCACCGAGGGGGGGGCAGGGGGCTTCGTGGGGGGCTACACCTTC. Translation: CASTEGGAGGFVGGYTF.

The chain carries TRBV5-1 and TRBJ2-2; 7 bases map to TRBD2. The CDR3 extends over 16 amino acids. With 0 bases clipped from V and 4 bases from J, the junction kept 6 bases outside the gene matches. CDR1 is SGHRS and CDR2 is YFSETQ in the germline V gene. DNA of the CDR3: TGCGCCAGCAGCTTGGTCATAGCGGGCGGCACCGGGGAGCTGTTTTTT. Translated, it gives CASSLVIAGGTGELFF.

V is TRBV18 and J is TRBJ2-7; 7 bases are shared with TRBD1. CDR3 length equals 12 residues. The V segment lost 6 bases and the J segment 3 bases; nucleotides outside the gene matches: 2. Germline values: CDR1 KGHSH, CDR2 LQKENI. CDR3 nucleotide sequence: TGTGCCAGCTCCTACAGGGGCTACGAGCAGTACTTC. It specifies CASSYRGYEQYF.

The rearrangement uses TRBV7-3 and TRBJ2-2, with D maybe TRBD2 (7 bases). Looked up from germline, CDR1 is SGHTA and CDR2 is FQGTGA. The CDR3 has 14 amino acids. V was cut by 3 bases and J by 7 bases, with 12 bases left in between. The CDR3 sequence: CASSLWGGSGELFF. In DNA, the CDR3 is TGTGCCAGCAGCTTGTGGGGGGGCAGCGGGGAGCTGTTTTTT.

The genes are TRBV30 and TRBJ2-3; TRBD1 matches 11 bases. This CDR3 comprises 15 residues. Germline trimming cut 5 bases from V and 6 bases from J; bases unmatched to any gene: 10. CDR1 is GTSNPN, CDR2 SVGIG, per germline (reference sequence). CDR3 sequence: CAWSWTGGEGDTQYF. Written as DNA, the CDR3 is TGTGCCTGGTCTTGGACAGGGGGCGAAGGGGATACGCAGTATTTT.

The rearrangement uses TRBV7-6 and TRBJ2-7; 13 nucleotides agree with TRBD2. The V gene end was trimmed by 6 bases and the J gene end by 7 bases; junction bases not matched to a gene: 9. This CDR3 is built from 15 residues. CDR1 is SGHVS, CDR2 FNYEAQ, per germline. CDR3 nucleotide sequence: TGTGCCAGCAGTCAACTAGCGGGAGGGCCGGAAGAGCAGTACTTC. Protein: CASSQLAGGPEEQYF.

This clone was counted between two and nine times. V gene TRBV10-3 combines with J gene TRBJ1-5; no clear D. This CDR3 comprises 14 residues. Germline V lookup: CDR1 ENHRY, CDR2 SYGVKD. V was clipped by 3 bases and J by 1 base, with 7 bases between them. The CDR3 nucleotides are TGTGCCATCAGTGAACAGAGAAGCAATCAGCCCCAGCATTTT. This gives the protein CAISEQRSNQPQHF.